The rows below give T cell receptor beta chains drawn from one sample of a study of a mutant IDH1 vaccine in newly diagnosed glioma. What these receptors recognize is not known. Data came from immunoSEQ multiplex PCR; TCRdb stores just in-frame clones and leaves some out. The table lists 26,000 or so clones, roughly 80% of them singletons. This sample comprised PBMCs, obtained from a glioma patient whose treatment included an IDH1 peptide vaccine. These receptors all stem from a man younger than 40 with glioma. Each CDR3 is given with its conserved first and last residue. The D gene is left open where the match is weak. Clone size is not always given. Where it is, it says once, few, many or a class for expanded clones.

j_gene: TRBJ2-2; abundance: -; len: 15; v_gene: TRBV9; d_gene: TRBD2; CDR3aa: CASSETSAYTGELFF; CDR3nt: TGTGCCAGCAGTGAAACTAGCGCATACACCGGGGAGCTGTTTTTT
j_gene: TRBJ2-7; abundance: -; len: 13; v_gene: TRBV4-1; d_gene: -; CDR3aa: CASSQGTLYEQYF; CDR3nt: TGCGCCAGCAGCCAAGGGACTCTCTACGAGCAGTACTTC
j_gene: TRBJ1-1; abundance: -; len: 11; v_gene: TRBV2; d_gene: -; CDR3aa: CASRPQGEAFF; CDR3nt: TGTGCCAGCAGGCCCCAGGGAGAAGCTTTCTTT
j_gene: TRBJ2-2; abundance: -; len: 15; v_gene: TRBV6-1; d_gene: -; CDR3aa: CASSRVAGNTGELFF; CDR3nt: TGTGCCAGCAGCCGTGTGGCGGGTAACACCGGGGAGCTGTTTTTT
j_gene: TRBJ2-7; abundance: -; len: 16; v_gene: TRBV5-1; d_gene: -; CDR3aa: CASSSYHDSVGYEQYF; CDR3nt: TGCGCCAGCAGCTCCTACCATGACTCTGTGGGATACGAGCAGTACTTC
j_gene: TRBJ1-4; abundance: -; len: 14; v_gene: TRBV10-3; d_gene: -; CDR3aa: CAISAGRTHEKLFF; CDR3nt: TGTGCCATCAGTGCGGGCCGGACACATGAAAAACTGTTTTTT
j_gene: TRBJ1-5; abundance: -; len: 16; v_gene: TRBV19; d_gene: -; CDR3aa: CASKLRGGAVSQPQHF; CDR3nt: TGTGCCAGTAAACTTCGCGGGGGTGCCGTAAGTCAGCCCCAGCATTTT
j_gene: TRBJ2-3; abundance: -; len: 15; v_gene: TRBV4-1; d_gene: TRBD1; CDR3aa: CASSPGQGETDTQYF; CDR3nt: TGCGCCAGCAGCCCCGGACAGGGTGAGACAGATACGCAGTATTTT
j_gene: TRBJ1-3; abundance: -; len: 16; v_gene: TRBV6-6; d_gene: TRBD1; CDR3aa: CASSYLRTGTGNTIYF; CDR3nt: TGTGCCAGCAGTTATCTCCGGACAGGGACTGGAAACACCATATATTTT
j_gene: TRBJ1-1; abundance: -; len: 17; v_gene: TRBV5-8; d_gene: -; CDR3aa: CASSLAPRDGGNTEAFF; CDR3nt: TGTGCCAGCAGCTTGGCCCCACGGGATGGGGGGAATACTGAAGCTTTCTTT
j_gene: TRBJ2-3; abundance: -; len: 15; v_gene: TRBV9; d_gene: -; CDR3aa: CASSVEDARTDTQYF; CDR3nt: TGTGCCAGCAGCGTAGAAGACGCCCGCACAGATACGCAGTATTTT
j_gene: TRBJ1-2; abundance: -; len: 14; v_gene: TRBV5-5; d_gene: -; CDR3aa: CASSWGRAQEGYTF; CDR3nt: TGTGCCAGCAGCTGGGGCAGGGCGCAAGAAGGCTACACCTTC
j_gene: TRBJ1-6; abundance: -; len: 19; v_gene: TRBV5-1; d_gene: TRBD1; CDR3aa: CASSLAIQKGAVHNSPLHF; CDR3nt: TGCGCCAGCAGCTTGGCCATCCAAAAGGGGGCGGTCCATAATTCACCCCTCCACTTT
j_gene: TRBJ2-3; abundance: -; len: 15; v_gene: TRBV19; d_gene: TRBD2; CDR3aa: CASSIGTSGGDTQYF; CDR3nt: TGTGCCAGTAGTATAGGGACTAGCGGGGGAGATACGCAGTATTTT
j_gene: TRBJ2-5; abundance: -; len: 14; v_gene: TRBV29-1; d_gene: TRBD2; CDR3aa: CSVASLAGGETQYF; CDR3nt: TGCAGCGTTGCCTCCCTAGCGGGGGGGGAGACCCAGTACTTC
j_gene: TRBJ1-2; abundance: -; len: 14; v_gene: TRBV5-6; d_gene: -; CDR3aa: CASSLGREGDGYTF; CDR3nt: TGTGCCAGCAGCTTGGGCAGGGAGGGGGATGGCTACACCTTC
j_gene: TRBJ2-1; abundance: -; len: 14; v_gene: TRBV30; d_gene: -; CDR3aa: CAWMVPGGGGEQFF; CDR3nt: TGTGCCTGGATGGTTCCGGGAGGAGGGGGTGAGCAGTTCTTC
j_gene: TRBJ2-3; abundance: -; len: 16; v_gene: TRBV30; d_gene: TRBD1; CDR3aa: CAWSGGQSRSIDTQYF; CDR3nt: TGTGCCTGGAGTGGGGGACAGAGTCGTTCAATAGATACGCAGTATTTT
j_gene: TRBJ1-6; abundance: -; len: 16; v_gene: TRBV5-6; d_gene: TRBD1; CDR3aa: CASSSIGQGPNSPLHF; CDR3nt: TGTGCCAGCAGCTCGATCGGACAGGGACCTAATTCACCCCTCCACTTT
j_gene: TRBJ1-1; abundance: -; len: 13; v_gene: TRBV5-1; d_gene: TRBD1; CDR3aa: CASSLQGTTEAFF; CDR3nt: TGCGCCAGCAGCTTACAGGGGACCACTGAAGCTTTCTTT
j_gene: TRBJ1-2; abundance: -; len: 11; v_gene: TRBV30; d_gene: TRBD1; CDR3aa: CAWSGQASYTF; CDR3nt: TGTGCCTGGAGCGGACAGGCATCTTACACCTTC
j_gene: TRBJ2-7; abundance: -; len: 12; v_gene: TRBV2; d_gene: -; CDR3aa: CASRVTGNEQYF; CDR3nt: TGTGCCAGCAGGGTAACAGGGAACGAGCAGTACTTC
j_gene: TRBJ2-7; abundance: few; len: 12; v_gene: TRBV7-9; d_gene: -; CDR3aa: CASSKASYEQYF; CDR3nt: TGTGCCAGCAGCAAAGCTTCCTACGAGCAGTACTTC
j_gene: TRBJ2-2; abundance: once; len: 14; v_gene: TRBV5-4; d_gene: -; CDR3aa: CASSLGGEEEELFF; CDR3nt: TGTGCCAGCAGCTTGGGGGGGGAGGAGGAGGAGCTGTTTTTT
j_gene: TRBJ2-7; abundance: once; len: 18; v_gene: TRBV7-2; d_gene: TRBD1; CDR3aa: CASSVRDRGLLSSYEQYF; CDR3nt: TGTGCCAGCAGCGTCCGGGACAGGGGGCTCTTGAGCTCCTACGAGCAGTACTTC
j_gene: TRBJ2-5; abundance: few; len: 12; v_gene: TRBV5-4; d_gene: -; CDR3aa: CASSLDQETQYF; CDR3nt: TGTGCCAGCAGCTTGGACCAAGAGACCCAGTACTTC
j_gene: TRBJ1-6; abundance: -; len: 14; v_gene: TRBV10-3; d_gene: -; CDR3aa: CAIGRQAADSPLHF; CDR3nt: TGTGCCATCGGTAGACAGGCCGCAGATTCACCCCTCCACTTT